This note documents a single TCR beta chain sequence. Its antigen remains unknown. The CDR3 is 15 residues long. Germline assignment: CDR1 MDHEN and CDR2 SYDVKM. Trimming removed 6 bases from V and 4 bases from J; junction bases left unmatched: 9. Only in-frame clones appear in the TCRdb table, and some are missing; sequencing was by immunoSEQ multiplex PCR. The sample shows about 140,000 clones, more than 80% of them seen only once. These data come from a study of T cell responses to AZD1222 COVID-19 vaccine. Broader study findings: There were mostly white British donors and more females than males, and clonal diversity was possibly underestimated. Spike was spanned by vaccine-associated CD4 TCRs, which were dominant at 160-218 and 743-854. The peak T cell response came first, and repertoires were sampled only after it.

This sequence joins TRBV28 and TRBJ1-2, with 9 bases identical to TRBD1. The source is an adult in good health. Sequenced here: peripheral blood, sampled on day 0 of AZD1222 vaccination. CDR3 nucleotides: TGTGCCAGCAGGAGGGACAGGGAAATGCGCTATGGCTACACCTTC. Protein sequence: CASRRDREMRYGYTF.